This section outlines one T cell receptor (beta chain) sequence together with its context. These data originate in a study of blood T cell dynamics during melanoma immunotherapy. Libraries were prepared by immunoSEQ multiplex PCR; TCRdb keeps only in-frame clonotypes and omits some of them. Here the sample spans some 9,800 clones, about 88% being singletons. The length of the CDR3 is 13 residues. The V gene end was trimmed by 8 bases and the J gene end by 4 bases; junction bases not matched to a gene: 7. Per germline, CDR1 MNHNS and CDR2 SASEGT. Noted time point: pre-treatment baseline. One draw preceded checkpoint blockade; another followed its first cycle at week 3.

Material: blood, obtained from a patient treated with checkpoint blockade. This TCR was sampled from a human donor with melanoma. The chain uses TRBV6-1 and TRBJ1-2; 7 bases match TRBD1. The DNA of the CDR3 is TGTGCCAGCGGGGGGACAGTGTCCTATGGCTACACCTTC. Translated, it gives CASGGTVSYGYTF.